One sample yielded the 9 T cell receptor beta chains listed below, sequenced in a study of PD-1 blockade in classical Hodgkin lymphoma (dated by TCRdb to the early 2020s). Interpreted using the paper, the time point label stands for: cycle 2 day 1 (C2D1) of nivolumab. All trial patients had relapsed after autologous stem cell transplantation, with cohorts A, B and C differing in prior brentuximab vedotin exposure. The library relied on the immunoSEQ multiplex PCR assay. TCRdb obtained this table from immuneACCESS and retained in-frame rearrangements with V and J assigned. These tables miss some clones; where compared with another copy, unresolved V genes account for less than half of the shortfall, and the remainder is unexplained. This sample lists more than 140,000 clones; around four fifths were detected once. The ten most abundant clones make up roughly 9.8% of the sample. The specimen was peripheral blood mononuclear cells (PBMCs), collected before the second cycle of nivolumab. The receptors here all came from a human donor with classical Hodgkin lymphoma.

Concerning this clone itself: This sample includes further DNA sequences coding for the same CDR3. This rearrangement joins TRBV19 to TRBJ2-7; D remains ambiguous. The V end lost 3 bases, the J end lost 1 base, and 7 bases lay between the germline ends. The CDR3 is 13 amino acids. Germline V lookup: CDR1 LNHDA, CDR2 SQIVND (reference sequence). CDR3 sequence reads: CASSIDLSYEQYF. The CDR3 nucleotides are TGTGCCAGTAGTATCGACCTTTCCTACGAGCAGTACTTC.

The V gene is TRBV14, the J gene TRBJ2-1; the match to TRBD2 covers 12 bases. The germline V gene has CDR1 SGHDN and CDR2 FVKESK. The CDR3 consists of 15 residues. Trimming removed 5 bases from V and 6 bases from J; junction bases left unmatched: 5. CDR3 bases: TGTGCCAGCAGCGGGCTAGCGGGAGGGCTCAATGAGCAGTTCTTC. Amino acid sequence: CASSGLAGGLNEQFF.

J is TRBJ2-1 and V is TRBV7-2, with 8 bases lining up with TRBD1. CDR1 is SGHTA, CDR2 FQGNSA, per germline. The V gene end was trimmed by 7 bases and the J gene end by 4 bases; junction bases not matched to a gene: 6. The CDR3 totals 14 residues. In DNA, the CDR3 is TGTGCCAGCAACGGACAGGGTACTTACAATGAGCAGTTCTTC. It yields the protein CASNGQGTYNEQFF.

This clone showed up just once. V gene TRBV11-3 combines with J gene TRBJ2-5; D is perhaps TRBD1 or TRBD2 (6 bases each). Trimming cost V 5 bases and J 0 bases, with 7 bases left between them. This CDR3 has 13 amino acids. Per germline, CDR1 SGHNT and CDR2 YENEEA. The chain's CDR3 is CASSRGHQETQYF. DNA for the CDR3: TGTGCCAGCAGCCGGGGGCACCAAGAGACCCAGTACTTC.

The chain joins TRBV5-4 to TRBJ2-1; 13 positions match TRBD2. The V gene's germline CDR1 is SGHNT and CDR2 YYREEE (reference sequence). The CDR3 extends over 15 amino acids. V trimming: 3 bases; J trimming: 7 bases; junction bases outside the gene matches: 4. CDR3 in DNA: TGTGCCAGCAGCTCCGGACTAGCGGGAGCAAATGAGCAGTTCTTC. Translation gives CASSSGLAGANEQFF.

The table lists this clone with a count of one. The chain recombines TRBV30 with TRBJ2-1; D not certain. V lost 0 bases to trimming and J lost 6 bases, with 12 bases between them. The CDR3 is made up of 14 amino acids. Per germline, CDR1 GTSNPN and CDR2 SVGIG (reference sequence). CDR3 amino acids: CAWSVLLKGNEQFF. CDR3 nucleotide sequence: TGTGCCTGGAGTGTACTTCTTAAAGGCAATGAGCAGTTCTTC.

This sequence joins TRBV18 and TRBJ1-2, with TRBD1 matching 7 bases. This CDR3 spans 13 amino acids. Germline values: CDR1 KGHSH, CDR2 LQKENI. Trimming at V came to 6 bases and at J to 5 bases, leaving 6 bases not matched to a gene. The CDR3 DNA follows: TGTGCCAGCTCGGGGGACAGCTCTTATGGCTACACCTTC. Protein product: CASSGDSSYGYTF.

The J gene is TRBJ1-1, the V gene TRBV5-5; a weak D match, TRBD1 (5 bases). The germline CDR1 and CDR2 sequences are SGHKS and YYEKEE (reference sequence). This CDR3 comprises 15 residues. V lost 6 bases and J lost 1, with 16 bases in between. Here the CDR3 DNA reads TGTGCCAGCACTCACATGGGGGGAGGGAACACTGAAGCTTTCTTT. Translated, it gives CASTHMGGGNTEAFF.

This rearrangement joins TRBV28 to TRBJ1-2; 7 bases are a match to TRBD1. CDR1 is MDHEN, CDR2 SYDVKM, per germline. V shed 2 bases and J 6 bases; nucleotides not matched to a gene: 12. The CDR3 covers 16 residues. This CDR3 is CASSLGGTGDRDGYTF. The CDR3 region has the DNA TGTGCCAGCAGTTTAGGTGGTACAGGGGACCGCGATGGCTACACCTTC.